This entry lists 21 T cell receptor beta chains sequenced from one sample in a study of PD-L1 blockade in urothelial cancer. Produced via immunoSEQ multiplex PCR; TCRdb's table is partial and in-frame only. The table has 90,000 to 100,000 clones, around 87% seen once. Time point of the sample: pretreatment peripheral blood. Sequenced material: PBMCs, taken around atezolizumab (anti-PD-L1) treatment. Every receptor here comes from a man between 60 and 70 years old with urothelial cancer.

The rearrangement links TRBV6-6 to TRBJ1-2; 8 bases fit TRBD1. Germline CDR1 reads MNHNY; CDR2 reads SVGAGI (reference sequence). The CDR3 has 16 residues. V dropped 3 bases and J dropped 5; count of bases not matched to a gene: 11. The CDR3 DNA reads TGTGCCAGCAGTTATATGGCAGGGGGCATAGAGTATGGCTACACCTTC. Translated, it gives CASSYMAGGIEYGYTF.

The V and J genes are TRBV28 and TRBJ2-3, with 11 bases matching TRBD1. Losses at the gene ends were 4 bases for V and 5 bases for J; bases not matched to a gene: 8. Germline CDR1 reads MDHEN; CDR2 reads SYDVKM. The CDR3 totals 16 residues. CDR3 DNA sequence: TGTGCCAGCAGTTCCCCGGGACAGGGGGAAGGAGATACGCAGTATTTT. As protein: CASSSPGQGEGDTQYF.

This chain joins TRBV5-4 and TRBJ2-5; 12 bases match TRBD2. Germline V gene sequence: CDR1 SGHNT, CDR2 YYREEE (reference sequence). The V gene end was trimmed by 3 bases and the J gene end by 3 bases; junction bases not matched to a gene: 6. The CDR3 length is 16 residues. The CDR3 loop reads CASSSTSGGTKETQYF. CDR3 bases: TGTGCCAGCAGCTCGACTAGCGGGGGAACGAAAGAGACCCAGTACTTC.

V usage is TRBV5-6 and J usage is TRBJ2-3; TRBD2 aligns across 11 bases. Germline CDR1 reads SGHDT; CDR2 reads YYEEEE. V was pared by 3 bases and J by 1 base, with 1 base of the junction left unmatched. The CDR3 totals 15 residues. The DNA of the CDR3 is TGTGCCAGCAGCTCACTAGCGGGGGGCACAGATACGCAGTATTTT. This translates into CASSSLAGGTDTQYF.

The rearrangement uses TRBV14 and TRBJ2-3, with D possibly matching TRBD2 (6 bases). Germline CDR1 is SGHDN and CDR2 is FVKESK. CDR3 size: 14 residues. The germline V and J ends were trimmed by 4 bases and 3 bases, with 11 bases remaining between them. The DNA of the CDR3 is TGTGCCAGCAGCCGGGGACTTCAGACAGATACGCAGTATTTT. Translating gives CASSRGLQTDTQYF.

This chain uses TRBV28 with TRBJ2-1; 8 nucleotides align to TRBD2. Unmatched junction bases numbered 16, after V lost 6 bases and J lost 6 bases. There are 17 residues in the CDR3. The germline V gene encodes CDR1 MDHEN and CDR2 SYDVKM. Here the CDR3 reads CASSTLTGTRGSNEQFF. Here the CDR3 DNA reads TGTGCCAGCAGCACCCTCACCGGGACTAGAGGGTCCAATGAGCAGTTCTTC.

This sequence joins TRBV27 and TRBJ2-1, with D possibly being TRBD2 (5 bases). Trimming removed 4 bases at V and 0 bases at J, with 13 bases between. The CDR3 runs 16 residues. Germline V gives CDR1 MNHEY, CDR2 SMNVEV (reference sequence). CDR3 sequence: CASSSPGLHSYNEQFF. DNA of the CDR3: TGTGCCAGCAGTTCCCCAGGACTGCACTCCTACAATGAGCAGTTCTTC.

The chain is built from TRBV19 and TRBJ1-2, with 9 bases lining up with TRBD1. V dropped 6 bases and J dropped 7; count of bases not matched to a gene: 6. The CDR3 is 13 amino acids. Germline V lookup: CDR1 LNHDA, CDR2 SQIVND (reference sequence). This CDR3 is CASRDRGKGGYTF. CDR3 nucleotide sequence: TGTGCCAGTAGGGACAGGGGTAAAGGTGGCTACACCTTC.

This clone was seen only a few times. The chain has TRBV10-3 and TRBJ2-2; D may be TRBD1 (5 bases). CDR3 size: 16 residues. The germline V and J ends were trimmed by 3 bases and 3 bases, with 14 bases remaining between them. CDR1 and CDR2 (germline): ENHRY, SYGVKD. In DNA form, the CDR3 reads TGTGCCATCAGTGACAGGGTGGCGAAGGACACCGGGGAGCTGTTTTTT. Translation gives CAISDRVAKDTGELFF.

The V gene is TRBV4-3, the J gene TRBJ2-3; perhaps TRBD2 as D (6 bases). CDR1 LGHNA and CDR2 YSLEER come from the germline V gene. V shed 1 base and J shed 4 bases, with 12 bases lying between them. CDR3 length: 15 residues. The CDR3 region is CASSQVAGKADTQYF. DNA for the CDR3: TGCGCCAGCAGCCAAGTGGCGGGGAAGGCAGATACGCAGTATTTT.

The chain carries TRBV5-5 and TRBJ2-3, with 7 bases fitting TRBD2. CDR1 is SGHKS, CDR2 YYEKEE, per germline (reference sequence). This CDR3 has 16 residues. V trimming: 3 bases; J trimming: 0 bases; junction bases outside the gene matches: 7. This chain's CDR3 is CASSSLGGTSTDTQYF. The CDR3 region has the DNA TGTGCCAGCAGCTCATTGGGGGGGACCAGCACAGATACGCAGTATTTT.

The chain has TRBV7-2 and TRBJ2-7, with no clear D. CDR3 size: 11 residues. Trimming stripped 1 base from V and 7 bases from J, with 5 bases between. Germline CDR1 reads SGHTA; CDR2 reads FQGNSA. CDR3 in amino acids: CASSLGTEQYF. Here the CDR3 DNA reads TGTGCCAGCAGCTTAGGCACTGAGCAGTACTTC.

This chain joins TRBV7-8 and TRBJ2-5, with D possibly being TRBD1 (6 bases). Germline CDR1 is SGHVS and CDR2 is FQNEAQ. V lost 2 bases, J lost 1 base, and 11 bases lay in between. This CDR3 has 15 residues. CDR3 nucleotides: TGTGCCAGCAGCTTAACCCCAGGGGTCCAAGAGACCCAGTACTTC. It codes for CASSLTPGVQETQYF.

The rearrangement links TRBV4-2 to TRBJ2-7; D possibly corresponds to TRBD2 (6 bases). The CDR3 covers 13 residues. Trimming removed 0 bases at V and 6 bases at J, with 9 bases between. CDR1 and CDR2 from the germline V gene are LGHNA and YNFKEQ. Here the CDR3 reads CASSQDLGGEQYF. In nucleotides, the CDR3 is TGTGCCAGCAGCCAAGATCTGGGGGGCGAGCAGTACTTC.

V is TRBV7-3 and J is TRBJ2-3; 11 positions match TRBD2. Germline assignment: CDR1 SGHTA and CDR2 FQGTGA. Trimming removed 4 bases from V and 6 bases from J; junction bases left unmatched: 3. The CDR3 is made up of 14 amino acids. CDR3 protein: CASSSTSGSDTQYF. In DNA, the CDR3 is TGTGCCAGCAGCTCTACTAGCGGGAGCGATACGCAGTATTTT.

The chain joins TRBV27 to TRBJ1-2; 10 bases fit TRBD1. The CDR3 sequence is 17 residues long. CDR1 and CDR2 from the germline V gene are MNHEY and SMNVEV (reference sequence). The V and J ends lost 0 bases and 4 bases, in that order; junction bases with no gene match: 8. This CDR3 is CASSLSPGQGNIYGYTF. Written as DNA, the CDR3 is TGTGCCAGCAGTTTATCGCCGGGACAGGGGAATATCTATGGCTACACCTTC.

The chain combines TRBV5-4 with TRBJ2-5; TRBD1 agrees at 7 bases. CDR1 and CDR2 from the germline V gene are SGHNT and YYREEE (reference sequence). Trimming removed 2 bases from V and 3 bases from J; junction bases left unmatched: 4. This CDR3 contains 14 residues. The CDR3 DNA follows: TGTGCCAGCAGCTTTAAACAGGGGAAAGAGACCCAGTACTTC. Translation gives CASSFKQGKETQYF.

This sequence joins TRBV28 and TRBJ1-1, with D unclear. The V end was cut by 3 bases, the J end by 5 bases, with 16 bases between. The germline gives CDR1 MDHEN, CDR2 SYDVKM. This CDR3 is 15 amino acids long. CDR3: CASSFRTPGRTEAFF. The CDR3, as DNA: TGTGCCAGCAGTTTCCGGACCCCCGGGAGGACTGAAGCTTTCTTT. The full variable domain, in which reference TRBV28 and TRBJ1-1 provide the parts outside the CDR3, is DVKVTQSSRYLVKRTGEKVFLECVQDMDHENMFWYRQDPGLGLRLIYFSYDVKMKEKGDIPEGYSVSREKKERFSLILESASTNQTSMYLCASSFRTPGRTEAFFGQGTRLTVV.

This clone came up once. V and J are TRBV9 and TRBJ2-7, with TRBD1 matching over 7 bases. The CDR3 totals 15 residues. Germline CDR1 and CDR2: SGDLS and YYNGEE. J was trimmed by 2 bases and V by 4 bases; bases with no gene match: 9. The CDR3 protein is CASSPVGGAPYEQYF. The CDR3 DNA is TGTGCCAGCAGCCCAGTAGGGGGCGCCCCCTACGAGCAGTACTTC. Filled out from reference TRBV9 and TRBJ2-7, the complete variable domain reads DSGVTQTPKHLITATGQRVTLRCSPRSGDLSVYWYQQSLDQGLQFLIQYYNGEERAKGNILERFSAQQFPDLHSELNLSSLELGDSALYFCASSPVGGAPYEQYFGPGTRLTVT.

This chain links TRBV19 with TRBJ2-7; tentatively, D is TRBD2 (5 bases). V lost 3 bases and J 0 bases, leaving 9 bases between the germline ends. Germline loops: CDR1 LNHDA, CDR2 SQIVND (reference sequence). This CDR3 has 14 residues. CDR3 DNA: TGTGCCAGTAGTATCACGGGAATCTCCTACGAGCAGTACTTC. This codes for CASSITGISYEQYF.

This chain uses TRBV28 with TRBJ2-5, with a weak D call TRBD2 (6 bases). Germline V CDR1 and CDR2: MDHEN, SYDVKM. Trimming removed 2 bases from V and 4 bases from J, with 14 bases in between. This CDR3 comprises 15 residues. This CDR3 reads CASSLPLASRETQYF. Written as DNA, the CDR3 is TGTGCCAGCAGTTTACCGCTAGCGTCACGAGAGACCCAGTACTTC. Together with reference TRBV28 and TRBJ2-5, the CDR3 gives the full variable domain: DVKVTQSSRYLVKRTGEKVFLECVQDMDHENMFWYRQDPGLGLRLIYFSYDVKMKEKGDIPEGYSVSREKKERFSLILESASTNQTSMYLCASSLPLASRETQYFGPGTRLLVL.